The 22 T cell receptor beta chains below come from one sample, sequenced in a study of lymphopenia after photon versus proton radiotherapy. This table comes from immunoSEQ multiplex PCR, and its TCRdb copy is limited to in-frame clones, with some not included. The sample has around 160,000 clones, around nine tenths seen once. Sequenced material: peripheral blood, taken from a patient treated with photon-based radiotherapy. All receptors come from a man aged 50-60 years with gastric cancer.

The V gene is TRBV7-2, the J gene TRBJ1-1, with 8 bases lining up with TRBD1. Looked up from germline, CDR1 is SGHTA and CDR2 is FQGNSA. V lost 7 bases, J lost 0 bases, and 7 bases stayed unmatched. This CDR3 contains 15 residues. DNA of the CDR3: TGTGCCAGCAACATCCCGGACAGGGTGAACACTGAAGCTTTCTTT. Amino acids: CASNIPDRVNTEAFF.

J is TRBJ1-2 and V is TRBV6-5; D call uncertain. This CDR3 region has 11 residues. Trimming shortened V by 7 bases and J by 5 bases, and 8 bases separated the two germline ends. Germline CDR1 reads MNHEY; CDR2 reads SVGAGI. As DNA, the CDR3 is TGTGCCAGCATGAAAGGGTATGGCTACACCTTC. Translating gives CASMKGYGYTF.

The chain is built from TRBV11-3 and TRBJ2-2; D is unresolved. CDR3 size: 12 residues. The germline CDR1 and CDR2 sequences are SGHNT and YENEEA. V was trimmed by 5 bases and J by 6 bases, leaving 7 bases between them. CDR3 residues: CASSREAGELFF. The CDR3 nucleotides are TGTGCCAGCAGCCGAGAGGCCGGGGAGCTGTTTTTT.

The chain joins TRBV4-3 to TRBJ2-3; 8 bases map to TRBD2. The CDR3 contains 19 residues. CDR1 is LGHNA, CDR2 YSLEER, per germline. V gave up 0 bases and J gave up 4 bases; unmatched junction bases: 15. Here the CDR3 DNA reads TGCGCCAGCAGCCAAGATTATGGGCTGGGTGCGGGAGGAGCAGATACGCAGTATTTT. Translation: CASSQDYGLGAGGADTQYF.

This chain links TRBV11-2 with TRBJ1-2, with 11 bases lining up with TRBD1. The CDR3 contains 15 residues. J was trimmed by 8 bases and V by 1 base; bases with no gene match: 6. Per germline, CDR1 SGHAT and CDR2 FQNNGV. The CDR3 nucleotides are TGTGCCAGCAGCTTAGCGAGGACAGGGGGCAAAGGCTACACCTTC. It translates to CASSLARTGGKGYTF.

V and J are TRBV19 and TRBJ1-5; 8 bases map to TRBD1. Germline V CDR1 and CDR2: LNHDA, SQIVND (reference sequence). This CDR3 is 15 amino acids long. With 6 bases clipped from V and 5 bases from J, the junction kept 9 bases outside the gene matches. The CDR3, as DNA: TGTGCCAGTAGATCGCCACAGGGGGGTTATCAGCCCCAGCATTTT. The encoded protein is CASRSPQGGYQPQHF. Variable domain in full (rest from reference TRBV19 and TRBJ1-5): DGGITQSPKYLFRKEGQNVTLSCEQNLNHDAMYWYRQDPGQGLRLIYYSQIVNDFQKGDIAEGYSVSREKKESFPLTVTSAQKNPTAFYLCASRSPQGGYQPQHFGDGTRLSIL.

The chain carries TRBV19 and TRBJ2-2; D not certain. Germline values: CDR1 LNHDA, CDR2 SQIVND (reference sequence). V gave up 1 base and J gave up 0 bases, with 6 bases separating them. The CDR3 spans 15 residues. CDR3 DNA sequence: TGTGCCAGTAGTATAGGTTTCGCGAACACCGGGGAGCTGTTTTTT. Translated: CASSIGFANTGELFF.

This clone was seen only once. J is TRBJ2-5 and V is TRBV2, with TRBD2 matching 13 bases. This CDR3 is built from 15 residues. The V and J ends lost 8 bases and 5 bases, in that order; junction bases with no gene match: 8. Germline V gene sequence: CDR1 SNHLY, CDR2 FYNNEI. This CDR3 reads CASVPGTSGIETQYF. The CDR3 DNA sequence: TGTGCCAGCGTCCCTGGGACTAGCGGGATTGAGACCCAGTACTTC.

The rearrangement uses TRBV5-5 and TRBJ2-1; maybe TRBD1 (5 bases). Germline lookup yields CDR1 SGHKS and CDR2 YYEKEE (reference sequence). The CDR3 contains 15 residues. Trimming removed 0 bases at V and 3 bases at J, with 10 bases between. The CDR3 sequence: CASSLELTVYNEQFF. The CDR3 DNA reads TGTGCCAGCAGCTTGGAATTGACAGTCTACAATGAGCAGTTCTTC.

The CDR3 nucleotides are TGTGCCATCAGTGAGGGGGGTTTAGCGGGAGGGCTTAGTGAGCAGTTCTTC. Translating gives CAISEGGLAGGLSEQFF. This chain links TRBV10-3 with TRBJ2-1; 11 nucleotides agree with TRBD2. The CDR3 extends over 17 amino acids. The germline gives CDR1 ENHRY, CDR2 SYGVKD. The ends lost 2 bases at V and 9 bases at J; junction bases unmatched: 12.

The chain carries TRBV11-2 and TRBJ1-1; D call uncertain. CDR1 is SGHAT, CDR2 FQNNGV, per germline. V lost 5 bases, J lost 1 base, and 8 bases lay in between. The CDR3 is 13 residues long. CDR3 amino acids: CASSPIRNTEAFF. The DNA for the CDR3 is TGTGCCAGCAGCCCCATTAGGAACACTGAAGCTTTCTTT.

CDR3 residues: CASSIYGLAGGPAGNEQFF. The CDR3 bases are TGTGCCAGTAGTATTTATGGCCTAGCGGGAGGCCCCGCTGGCAATGAGCAGTTCTTC. The genes are TRBV19 and TRBJ2-1, with 11 bases lining up with TRBD2. This CDR3 is built from 19 residues. The V gene end was trimmed by 3 bases and the J gene end by 6 bases; junction bases not matched to a gene: 16. The germline V gene encodes CDR1 LNHDA and CDR2 SQIVND (reference sequence).

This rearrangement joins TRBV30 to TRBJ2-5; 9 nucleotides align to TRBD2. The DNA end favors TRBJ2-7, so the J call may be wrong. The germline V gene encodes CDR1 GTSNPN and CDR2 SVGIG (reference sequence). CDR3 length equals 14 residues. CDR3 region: CAWSVGAGGYEQYF. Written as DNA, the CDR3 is TGTGCCTGGAGTGTGGGAGCGGGAGGCTACGAGCAGTACTTC.

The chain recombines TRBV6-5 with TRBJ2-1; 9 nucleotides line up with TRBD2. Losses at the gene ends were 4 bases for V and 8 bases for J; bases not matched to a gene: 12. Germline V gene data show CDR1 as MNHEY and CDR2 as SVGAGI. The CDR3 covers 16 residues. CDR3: CASSSRGPSGTHEQFF. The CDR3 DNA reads TGTGCCAGCAGTTCACGCGGTCCTAGCGGGACCCATGAGCAGTTCTTC.

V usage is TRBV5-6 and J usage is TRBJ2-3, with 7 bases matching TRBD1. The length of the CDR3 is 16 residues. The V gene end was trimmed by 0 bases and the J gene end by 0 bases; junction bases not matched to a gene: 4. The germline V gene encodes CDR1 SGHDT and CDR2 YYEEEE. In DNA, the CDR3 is TGTGCCAGCAGCTTGGGACCGGGACAGAGCACAGATACGCAGTATTTT. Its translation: CASSLGPGQSTDTQYF.

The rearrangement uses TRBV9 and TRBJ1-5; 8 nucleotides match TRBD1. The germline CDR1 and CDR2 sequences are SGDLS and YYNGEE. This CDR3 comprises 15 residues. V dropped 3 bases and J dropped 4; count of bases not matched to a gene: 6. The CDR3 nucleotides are TGTGCCAGCAGCGGCCAGGGACAGGTGAATCAGCCCCAGCATTTT. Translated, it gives CASSGQGQVNQPQHF. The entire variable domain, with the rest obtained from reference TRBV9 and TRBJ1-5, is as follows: DSGVTQTPKHLITATGQRVTLRCSPRSGDLSVYWYQQSLDQGLQFLIQYYNGEERAKGNILERFSAQQFPDLHSELNLSSLELGDSALYFCASSGQGQVNQPQHFGDGTRLSIL.

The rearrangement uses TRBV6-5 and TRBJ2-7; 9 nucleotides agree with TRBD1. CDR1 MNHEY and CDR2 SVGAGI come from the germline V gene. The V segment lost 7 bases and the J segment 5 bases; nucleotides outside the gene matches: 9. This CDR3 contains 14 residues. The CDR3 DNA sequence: TGTGCCAGCACCTCGAGGACAGGGGATGACGAGCAGTACTTC. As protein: CASTSRTGDDEQYF.

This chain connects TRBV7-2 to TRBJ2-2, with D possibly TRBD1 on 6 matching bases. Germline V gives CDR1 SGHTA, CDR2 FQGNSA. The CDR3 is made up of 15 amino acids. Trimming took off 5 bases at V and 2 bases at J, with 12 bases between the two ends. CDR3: CASSQRQANTGELFF. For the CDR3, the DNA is TGTGCCAGCAGCCAGCGACAGGCCAACACCGGGGAGCTGTTTTTT.

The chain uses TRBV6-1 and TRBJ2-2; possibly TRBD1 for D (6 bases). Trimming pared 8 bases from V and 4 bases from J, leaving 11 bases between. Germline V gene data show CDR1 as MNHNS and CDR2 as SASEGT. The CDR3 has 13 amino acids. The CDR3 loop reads CASVRGSTGELFF. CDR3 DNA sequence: TGTGCCAGCGTAAGGGGGAGCACCGGGGAGCTGTTTTTT.

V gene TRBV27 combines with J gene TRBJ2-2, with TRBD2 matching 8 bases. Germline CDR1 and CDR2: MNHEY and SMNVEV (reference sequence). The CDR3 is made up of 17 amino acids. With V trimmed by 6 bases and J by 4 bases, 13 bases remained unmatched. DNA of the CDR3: TGTGCCAGCAGACGCGGGGAGCGGGAGTACGGCACCGGGGAGCTGTTTTTT. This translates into CASRRGEREYGTGELFF.

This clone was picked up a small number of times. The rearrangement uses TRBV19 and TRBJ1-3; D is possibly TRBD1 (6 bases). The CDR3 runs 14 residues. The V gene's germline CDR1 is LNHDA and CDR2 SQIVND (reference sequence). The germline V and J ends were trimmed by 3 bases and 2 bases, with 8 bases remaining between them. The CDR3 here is CASSIGGPGNTIYF. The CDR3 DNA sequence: TGTGCCAGTAGTATCGGGGGCCCTGGAAACACCATATATTTT.

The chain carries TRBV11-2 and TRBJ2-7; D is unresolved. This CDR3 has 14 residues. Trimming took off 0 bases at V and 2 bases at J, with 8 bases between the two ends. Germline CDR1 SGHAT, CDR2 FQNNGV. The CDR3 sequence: CASSLEMGTYEQYF. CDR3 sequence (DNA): TGTGCCAGCAGCTTAGAGATGGGAACCTACGAGCAGTACTTC. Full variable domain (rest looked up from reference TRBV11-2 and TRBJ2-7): EAGVAQSPRYKIIEKRQSVAFWCNPISGHATLYWYQQILGQGPKLLIQFQNNGVVDDSQLPKDRFSAERLKGVDSTLKIQPAKLEDSAVYLCASSLEMGTYEQYFGPGTRLTVT.